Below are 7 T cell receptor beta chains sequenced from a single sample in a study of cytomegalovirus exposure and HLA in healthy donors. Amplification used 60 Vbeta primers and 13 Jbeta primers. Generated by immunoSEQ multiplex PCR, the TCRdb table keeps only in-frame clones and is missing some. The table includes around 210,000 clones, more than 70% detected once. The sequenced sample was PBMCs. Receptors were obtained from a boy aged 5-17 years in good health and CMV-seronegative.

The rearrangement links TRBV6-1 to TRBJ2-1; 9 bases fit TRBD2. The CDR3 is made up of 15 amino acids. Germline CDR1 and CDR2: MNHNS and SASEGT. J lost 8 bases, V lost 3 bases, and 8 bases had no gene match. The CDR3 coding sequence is TGTGCCAGCAGTGAGGGCGGGGGGGAGTTTGATGAGCAGTTCTTC. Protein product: CASSEGGGEFDEQFF.

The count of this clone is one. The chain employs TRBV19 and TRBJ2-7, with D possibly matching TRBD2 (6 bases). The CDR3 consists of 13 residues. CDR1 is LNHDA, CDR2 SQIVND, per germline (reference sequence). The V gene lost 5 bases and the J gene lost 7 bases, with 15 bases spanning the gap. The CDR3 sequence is CASSWAGRNEQYF. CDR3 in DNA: TGTGCCAGTAGTTGGGCAGGGAGGAATGAGCAGTACTTC. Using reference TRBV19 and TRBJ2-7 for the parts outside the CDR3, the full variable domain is DGGITQSPKYLFRKEGQNVTLSCEQNLNHDAMYWYRQDPGQGLRLIYYSQIVNDFQKGDIAEGYSVSREKKESFPLTVTSAQKNPTAFYLCASSWAGRNEQYFGPGTRLTVT.

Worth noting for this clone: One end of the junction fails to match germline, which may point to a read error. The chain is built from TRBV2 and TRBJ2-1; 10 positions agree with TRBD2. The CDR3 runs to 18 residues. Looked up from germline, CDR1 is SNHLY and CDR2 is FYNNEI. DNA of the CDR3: TGTGCCAGCAGTGTTATAGCGGGAGGCCCGAGCTCCTACAATAAGCAGTTCTTC. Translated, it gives CASSVIAGGPSSYNKQFF.

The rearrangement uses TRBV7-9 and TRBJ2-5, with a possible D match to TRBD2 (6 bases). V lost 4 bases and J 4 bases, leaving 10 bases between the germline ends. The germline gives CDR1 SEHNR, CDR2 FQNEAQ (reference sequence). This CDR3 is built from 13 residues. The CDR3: CASSWPGGETQYF. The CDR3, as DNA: TGTGCCAGCAGCTGGCCCGGGGGAGAGACCCAGTACTTC.

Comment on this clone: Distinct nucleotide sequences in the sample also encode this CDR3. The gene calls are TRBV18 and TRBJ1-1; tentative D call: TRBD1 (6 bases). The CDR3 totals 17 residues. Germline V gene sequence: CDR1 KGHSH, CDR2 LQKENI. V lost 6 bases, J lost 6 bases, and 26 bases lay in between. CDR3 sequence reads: CASSQWALTGGNAEAFF. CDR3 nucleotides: TGTGCCAGCTCGCAATGGGCTTTGACAGGAGGCAACGCTGAAGCTTTCTTT.

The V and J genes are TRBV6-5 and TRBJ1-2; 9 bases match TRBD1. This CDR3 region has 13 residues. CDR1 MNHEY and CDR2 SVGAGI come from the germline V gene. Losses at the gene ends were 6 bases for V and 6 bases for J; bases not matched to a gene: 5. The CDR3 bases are TGTGCCAGCAGCGAAACAGGGGGCGATGGCTACACCTTC. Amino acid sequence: CASSETGGDGYTF.

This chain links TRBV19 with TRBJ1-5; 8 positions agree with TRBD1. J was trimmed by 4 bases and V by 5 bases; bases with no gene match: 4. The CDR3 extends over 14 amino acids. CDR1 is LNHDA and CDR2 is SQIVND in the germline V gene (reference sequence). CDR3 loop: CASSSDRVNQPQHF. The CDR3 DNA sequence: TGTGCCAGTAGTTCGGACAGGGTAAATCAGCCCCAGCATTTT.